The clone carrying this T cell receptor (beta chain) was recorded a few times. The CDR3 covers 14 residues. Germline lookup yields CDR1 MNHNS and CDR2 SASEGT. Trimming took 5 bases from V and 4 from J; bases not matched to a gene: 3. This sample is drawn from a study of cytomegalovirus exposure and HLA in healthy donors. PCR used 60 Vbeta primers and 13 Jbeta primers. Profiled with immunoSEQ multiplex PCR; TCRdb holds only in-frame clones, not every one. The sample has 150,000 to 180,000 clones; 60% to 85% are singletons. The source of this sequence is a woman in her thirties or forties in good health and CMV-seronegative. This chain uses TRBV6-1 with TRBJ1-3, with 9 positions matching TRBD1. Sequencing input: PBMCs. For the CDR3, the DNA is TGTGCCAGCAGTAGGACAGGGGAAGGAAACACCATATATTTT. Translation: CASSRTGEGNTIYF.